The 22 T cell receptor beta chains in this list originate from one sample, sequenced in a study of cytomegalovirus exposure and HLA in healthy donors. The PCR contained 60 Vbeta and 13 Jbeta primers. The table came from immunoSEQ multiplex PCR; TCRdb's copy has only in-frame clones and leaves some out. This table holds around 140,000 clones, more than 75% found once. The sequencing sample was made of PBMCs. The receptors were sampled from a female donor in good health and CMV-seronegative.

The chain has TRBV30 and TRBJ1-3; D remains unclear. This CDR3 is 13 amino acids long. Per germline, CDR1 GTSNPN and CDR2 SVGIG (reference sequence). Trimming left V 2 bases short and J 3 bases short, with 8 bases between. In DNA form, the CDR3 reads TGTGCCTGGAGTCTCGGGTTTGGAAACACCATATATTTT. Its translation: CAWSLGFGNTIYF. The full variable domain, with the rest looked up from reference TRBV30 and TRBJ1-3, is SQTIHQWPATLVQPVGSPLSLECTVEGTSNPNLYWYRQAAGRGLQLLFYSVGIGQISSEVPQNLSASRPQDRQFILSSKKLLLSDSGFYLCAWSLGFGNTIYFGEGSWLTVV.

The chain joins TRBV30 to TRBJ1-6; no clear D gene. Trimming cost V 5 bases and J 6 bases, with 5 bases left between them. This CDR3 has 11 amino acids. CDR1 GTSNPN and CDR2 SVGIG come from the germline V gene (reference sequence). In DNA, the CDR3 is TGTGCCTGGGCGGCTAATTCACCCCTCCACTTT. It translates to CAWAANSPLHF.

The V call is TRBV4-1, the J call TRBJ2-3; 11 bases match TRBD2. Trimming removed 5 bases from V and 8 bases from J; junction bases left unmatched: 6. CDR1 is MGHRA and CDR2 is YSYEKL in the germline V gene. The CDR3 length is 14 residues. CDR3 in amino acids: CASSSPSGGTTQYF. CDR3 in DNA: TGCGCCAGCAGCTCGCCTAGCGGGGGGACTACGCAGTATTTT.

This clone was counted at least ten times. The chain combines TRBV5-6 with TRBJ1-2; 7 bases match TRBD1. The CDR3 runs 15 residues. The V gene's germline CDR1 is SGHDT and CDR2 YYEEEE. J was trimmed by 4 bases and V by 0 bases; bases with no gene match: 6. The CDR3 spells CASSLDVTGSYGYTF. The CDR3 region has the DNA TGTGCCAGCAGCTTGGATGTGACAGGGAGCTATGGCTACACCTTC.

V and J are TRBV7-2 and TRBJ1-2, with D tentatively TRBD1 (5 bases). There are 17 residues in the CDR3. The ends were cut back, 0 bases at V and 5 bases at J, with 19 bases in the middle. CDR1 and CDR2 from the germline V gene are SGHTA and FQGNSA. CDR3 nucleotide sequence: TGTGCCAGCAGCTTAGCCGCAGGGAGGGTCCTTTTGTATGGCTACACCTTC. Residues: CASSLAAGRVLLYGYTF.

The chain recombines TRBV6-5 with TRBJ1-6; weak D call: TRBD1 (6 bases). Germline lookup yields CDR1 MNHEY and CDR2 SVGAGI. This CDR3 is 14 amino acids long. V was shortened by 6 bases and J by 5 bases, with 11 bases between the two germline ends. The CDR3: CASRGGRNNSPLHF. In nucleotides, the CDR3 is TGTGCCAGCAGGGGGGGGCGGAATAATTCACCCCTCCACTTT.

The V and J genes are TRBV30 and TRBJ1-1, with D perhaps TRBD1 (5 bases). V gave up 4 bases and J gave up 3 bases, with 15 bases separating them. The CDR3 extends over 14 amino acids. The germline V gene has CDR1 GTSNPN and CDR2 SVGIG (reference sequence). CDR3 in amino acids: CAWTTTQGYTEAFF. The CDR3 DNA sequence: TGTGCCTGGACAACAACCCAGGGATACACTGAAGCTTTCTTT.

The rearrangement joins TRBV5-1 to TRBJ1-5; 11 bases are shared with TRBD1. CDR1 SGHRS and CDR2 YFSETQ come from the germline V gene. The V and J ends lost 4 bases and 6 bases, in that order; junction bases with no gene match: 9. This CDR3 region has 16 residues. The CDR3 loop is CASSPTGTGGSQPQHF. As DNA, the CDR3 is TGCGCCAGCAGCCCAACCGGGACAGGGGGGTCTCAGCCCCAGCATTTT.

This clone was counted only a few times. This chain uses TRBV28 with TRBJ2-3; D unclear. Trimming took off 2 bases at V and 1 base at J, with 13 bases between the two ends. The CDR3 extends over 16 amino acids. The germline CDR1 and CDR2 sequences are MDHEN and SYDVKM. CDR3 in amino acids: CASSLGRSFRTDTQYF. CDR3 DNA: TGTGCCAGCAGTTTAGGGCGATCCTTTCGCACAGATACGCAGTATTTT.

This chain uses TRBV7-9 with TRBJ1-1; D gene uncertain. The germline V gene has CDR1 SEHNR and CDR2 FQNEAQ (reference sequence). Deletions cut 6 bases from V and 0 bases from J, with 14 bases between. The CDR3 is 15 residues long. CDR3 nucleotide sequence: TGTGCCAGCAGACCAAAACGCAGGTTGAACACTGAAGCTTTCTTT. Protein: CASRPKRRLNTEAFF.

This chain uses TRBV5-1 with TRBJ2-3; 11 bases are a match to TRBD1. In germline, CDR1 is SGHRS, CDR2 YFSETQ. The CDR3 length is 15 residues. The V segment lost 5 bases and the J segment 4 bases; nucleotides outside the gene matches: 6. The CDR3 nucleotides read TGCGCCAGCAGACTGGGGGGACAGGGGGCAGATACGCAGTATTTT. Translation: CASRLGGQGADTQYF.

V usage is TRBV6-1 and J usage is TRBJ1-1; D may be TRBD1 (6 bases). This CDR3 comprises 13 residues. The V gene's germline CDR1 is MNHNS and CDR2 SASEGT. V lost 3 bases to trimming and J lost 4 bases, with 9 bases between them. The CDR3 here is CASSERGGTEAFF. CDR3 bases: TGTGCCAGCAGTGAGCGAGGGGGCACTGAAGCTTTCTTT.

This clone was seen once. This chain uses TRBV6-1 with TRBJ2-7, with 7 positions matching TRBD1. Germline V lookup: CDR1 MNHNS, CDR2 SASEGT. This CDR3 has 18 amino acids. With V trimmed by 4 bases and J by 4 bases, 19 bases remained unmatched. CDR3 nucleotides: TGTGCCAGCAGTGGGACAGGACGTTTTGGCCAAGACTCTTACGAGCAGTACTTC. This sequence encodes CASSGTGRFGQDSYEQYF.

This chain uses TRBV6-6 with TRBJ1-2; TRBD1 is a possible D gene (5 bases). V was pared by 6 bases and J by 0 bases, with 8 bases between. Looked up from germline, CDR1 is MNHNY and CDR2 is SVGAGI (reference sequence). The CDR3 length is 13 residues. The CDR3 sequence is CASSPGANYGYTF. The CDR3 DNA reads as TGTGCCAGCAGCCCGGGGGCTAACTATGGCTACACCTTC.

This chain joins TRBV28 and TRBJ2-3; 7 bases fit TRBD1. This CDR3 is 17 amino acids long. After removal of 5 bases from V and 3 bases from J, the junction contained 14 bases not matched to a gene. Germline CDR1 reads MDHEN; CDR2 reads SYDVKM. CDR3: CASSTSKGAKGTDTQYF. The CDR3 region has the DNA TGTGCCAGCAGTACCTCGAAGGGGGCGAAGGGTACAGATACGCAGTATTTT.

The gene calls are TRBV6-5 and TRBJ2-5; 11 positions agree with TRBD2. The CDR3 has 13 residues. V gave up 8 bases and J gave up 3 bases; unmatched junction bases: 2. Germline assignment: CDR1 MNHEY and CDR2 SVGAGI. CDR3 region: CASSSGGKETQYF. The CDR3 nucleotides read TGTGCCAGCTCTAGCGGGGGGAAAGAGACCCAGTACTTC.

V gene TRBV6-1 combines with J gene TRBJ1-6; D might be TRBD1 (6 bases). The CDR3 runs to 13 residues. Trimming removed 7 bases from V and 9 bases from J, with 13 bases in between. The V gene's germline CDR1 is MNHNS and CDR2 SASEGT. CDR3 sequence reads: CASKMTGSSPLHF. The CDR3 nucleotides read TGTGCCAGCAAGATGACAGGATCTTCACCCCTCCACTTT.

V is TRBV5-6 and J is TRBJ2-3; no clear D gene. Between the trimmed V and J ends, which lost 4 bases and 0 bases, there was a span of 6 bases. Germline-derived CDR1 and CDR2 are SGHDT and YYEEEE. CDR3 length: 13 amino acids. The CDR3 region is CASSLYSTDTQYF. The DNA of the CDR3 is TGTGCCAGCAGCCTCTATAGCACAGATACGCAGTATTTT. The complete variable domain, with remaining parts taken from reference TRBV5-6 and TRBJ2-3, reads DAGVTQSPTHLIKTRGQQVTLRCSPKSGHDTVSWYQQALGQGPQFIFQYYEEEERQRGNFPDRFSGHQFPNYSSELNVNALLLGDSALYLCASSLYSTDTQYFGPGTRLTVL.

This clone turned up a few times. The V and J genes are TRBV7-2 and TRBJ2-1; 11 bases fit TRBD2. The junction had 3 bases not matched to a gene; V was cut back by 6 bases and J by 5 bases. Germline loops: CDR1 SGHTA, CDR2 FQGNSA. The CDR3 extends over 14 amino acids. The CDR3 protein is CASSSGGAHNEQFF. The CDR3 DNA follows: TGTGCCAGCAGTAGCGGGGGGGCGCACAATGAGCAGTTCTTC.

The chain recombines TRBV28 with TRBJ1-4; 8 bases fit TRBD1. V was clipped by 6 bases and J by 4 bases; unmatched bases: 7. CDR3 length: 15 amino acids. Per the germline V gene, CDR1 is MDHEN and CDR2 is SYDVKM. The CDR3, as DNA: TGTGCCAGCAGGGGCTGGACAGGGCTTAATGAAAAACTGTTTTTT. Its translation is CASRGWTGLNEKLFF.

The chain joins TRBV27 to TRBJ2-1; D gene uncertain. Trimming cost V 6 bases and J 4 bases, with 7 bases left between them. Germline CDR1 and CDR2: MNHEY and SMNVEV (reference sequence). CDR3 length: 12 amino acids. In DNA form, the CDR3 reads TGTGCCAGCAGGGTCGGGTACAATGAGCAGTTCTTC. This encodes CASRVGYNEQFF.

The rearrangement uses TRBV18 and TRBJ1-2, with 9 nucleotides matching TRBD1. Looked up from germline, CDR1 is KGHSH and CDR2 is LQKENI. The CDR3 covers 16 residues. The J segment lost 8 bases and the V segment lost 3 bases, leaving 13 bases of the junction unmatched. The CDR3 reads CASSPGWDRATEGYTF. DNA for the CDR3: TGTGCCAGCTCACCCGGATGGGACAGGGCTACTGAGGGCTACACCTTC.